This T cell receptor beta chain appears in the sequencing data of a study of identical twins. Trimming cost V 5 bases and J 4 bases, with 11 bases left between them. The CDR3 is made up of 13 amino acids. This clonotype appeared many times. A universal primer binding site was introduced by template switching. The final cDNA contained unique molecular identifiers. TCRdb reprocessed the 5' RACE reads with MiXCR, giving one entry per CDR3 protein. In the table there are 690,000 or so distinct CDR3 sequences, around 6% of which are singletons. The sample was naive T cells sorted from blood. The genes are TRBV12-3 or TRBV12-4 and TRBJ1-2; TRBD1 is a possible D gene (5 bases). This TCR was recovered from a man aged 18 to 29 in good health. The CDR3 is CASSATGSYGYTF. CDR3 bases: TGTGCCAGCAGTGCCACAGGATCCTATGGCTACACCTTC.